This TCR beta chain was documented in a study of vaccination and CD4 T cells after COVID-19. The wider study: About ten convalescent cases were mild and one was severe, and all had been SARS-CoV-2 positive by nasal swab PCR.

The study sequenced cultured CD4+ T cell DNA using the Oncomine TCR Beta short-read assay. TCRdb passed the PCR reads through MiXCR, listing each CDR3 protein once. The sample yields around 13,000 distinct CDR3 sequences, 25% to 35% seen once. This clonotype occurred a few times. Antigen unknown. The germline CDR1 and CDR2 sequences are SGHAT and FQNNGV. This CDR3 contains 12 residues. Trimming removed 4 bases from V and 7 bases from J, with 11 bases in between. Specified treatment: approximately 11-day PBMC culture with coronavirus spike peptide pools or control peptides (ViraFEST assay). This rearrangement joins TRBV11-2 to TRBJ2-7; the D is unclear. This clonotype was sampled from a human donor who had recovered from COVID-19. The sample taken for sequencing was CD4+ T cells from blood, cultured in vitro. This chain's CDR3 is CASSSQRREQYF. For the CDR3, the DNA is TGTGCCAGCAGCTCCCAGAGGCGGGAGCAGTACTTC.